Described below is a single T cell receptor beta chain sequence and its context. This sample was included in a study of blood T cell repertoires in COVID-19. Looked up from germline, CDR1 is SNHLY and CDR2 is FYNNEI. The CDR3 has 13 amino acids. Losses at the gene ends were 11 bases for V and 2 bases for J; bases not matched to a gene: 9. The assay was immunoSEQ multiplex PCR, and TCRdb's table has in-frame clones only and misses some. In the table there are approximately 270,000 clones, about 87% of which are singletons. The age range of participants was about 18 to 95 years, with residence in under 25 US areas. Cohorts were determined from participant-reported clinical history.

The TCR comes from a woman aged 25 to 45 with acute COVID-19. The sequenced sample consisted of PBMCs or T cells enriched from blood (not recorded which). The J gene is TRBJ2-7, the V gene TRBV2; TRBD1 agrees at 7 bases. CDR3 sequence reads: CAHIRDRTYEQYF. CDR3 nucleotide sequence: TGTGCCCACATCCGGGACAGAACCTACGAGCAGTACTTC.